Listed below are T cell receptor beta chains from one sample, sequenced in a study of OX40 agonist ivuxolimab in advanced cancers. The table came from immunoSEQ multiplex PCR; TCRdb's copy has only in-frame clones and leaves some out. Found here are approximately 89,000 clones, 80% to 90% of them singletons; the top ten hold approximately 0.8%. Sequencing used CD4+ or CD8+ T cells sorted from blood, obtained in a trial of the OX40 agonist ivuxolimab. Source of these receptors: an adult with an advanced solid tumor such as melanoma, head and neck, liver or kidney cancer. Both conserved end residues are part of each CDR3. D genes are given only for firm matches. Size tells how often a clone was seen (once, few, many) or the class of an expanded clone, and some rows leave it out.

J: TRBJ2-5; size: -; V: TRBV18; D: -; CDR3: CASSRSGNQETQYF; DNA: TGTGCCAGCTCACGAAGCGGAAACCAAGAGACCCAGTACTTC
J: TRBJ1-1; size: -; V: TRBV19; D: TRBD1; CDR3: CASSTLITGAEAFF; DNA: TGTGCCAGTAGTACCCTAATTACAGGGGCCGAAGCTTTCTTT
J: TRBJ2-1; size: -; V: TRBV7-2; D: -; CDR3: CASSQGGGDRRLHEQFF; DNA: TGTGCCAGCAGCCAAGGTGGCGGGGACAGAAGACTTCATGAGCAGTTCTTC
J: TRBJ2-2; size: once; V: TRBV19; D: -; CDR3: CASKSEGGGGELFF; DNA: TGTGCCAGTAAATCAGAGGGTGGCGGCGGGGAGCTGTTTTTT
J: TRBJ2-5; size: -; V: TRBV7-8; D: -; CDR3: CASSLANTGFQETQYF; DNA: TGTGCCAGCAGCTTAGCGAACACAGGGTTTCAAGAGACCCAGTACTTC
J: TRBJ1-5; size: -; V: TRBV2; D: TRBD1; CDR3: CASSARQGQSQPQHF; DNA: TGTGCCAGCAGCGCCCGACAGGGGCAGAGTCAGCCCCAGCATTTT
J: TRBJ1-3; size: once; V: TRBV27; D: -; CDR3: CASSPTRDIGNTIYF; DNA: TGTGCCAGCAGCCCAACTCGGGACATAGGAAACACCATATATTTT
J: TRBJ2-7; size: few; V: TRBV5-1; D: -; CDR3: CASSPGGASYEQYF; DNA: TGCGCCAGCAGCCCGGGGGGCGCGTCCTACGAGCAGTACTTC
J: TRBJ2-5; size: -; V: TRBV27; D: -; CDR3: CASQSFGLVGETQYF; DNA: TGTGCCAGTCAAAGTTTCGGTCTAGTCGGAGAGACCCAGTACTTC
J: TRBJ2-3; size: -; V: TRBV5-1; D: -; CDR3: CASSLAMWKQDTQYF; DNA: TGCGCCAGCAGCTTGGCTATGTGGAAACAGGATACGCAGTATTTT
J: TRBJ2-2; size: -; V: TRBV13; D: TRBD2; CDR3: CASSGLAERTGELFF; DNA: TGTGCCAGCAGCGGACTAGCGGAAAGGACCGGGGAGCTGTTTTTT
J: TRBJ1-3; size: -; V: TRBV5-1; D: -; CDR3: CASSLSPAGNSGNTIYF; DNA: TGCGCCAGCAGCTTGAGTCCGGCAGGGAACTCTGGAAACACCATATATTTT
J: TRBJ2-5; size: -; V: TRBV5-1; D: -; CDR3: CASSLTETQYF; DNA: TGCGCCAGCAGCTTGACCGAGACCCAGTACTTC
J: TRBJ2-7; size: -; V: TRBV25-1; D: TRBD1; CDR3: CASSDPRTGEIYEQYF; DNA: TGTGCCAGCAGTGACCCCCGGACAGGGGAAATCTACGAGCAGTACTTC
J: TRBJ1-3; size: -; V: TRBV27; D: -; CDR3: CASRTGGSPGNTIYF; DNA: TGTGCCAGCAGAACGGGGGGGTCCCCTGGAAACACCATATATTTT
J: TRBJ2-3; size: -; V: TRBV7-2; D: -; CDR3: CASSEQNGARDTQYF; DNA: TGTGCCAGCAGCGAACAGAACGGGGCTAGAGATACGCAGTATTTT
J: TRBJ1-3; size: once; V: TRBV6-5; D: -; CDR3: CASSRQGSGNTIYF; DNA: TGTGCCAGCAGTCGTCAGGGATCTGGAAACACCATATATTTT
J: TRBJ2-7; size: -; V: TRBV28; D: TRBD1; CDR3: CASSWRDRGEQYF; DNA: TGTGCCAGCAGTTGGCGGGACAGGGGCGAGCAGTACTTC
J: TRBJ2-1; size: -; V: TRBV9; D: TRBD2; CDR3: CASSVGLAREQFF; DNA: TGTGCCAGCAGCGTAGGACTAGCCCGCGAGCAGTTCTTC
J: TRBJ2-1; size: -; V: TRBV5-5; D: TRBD2; CDR3: CASSPRLAEGNEQFF; DNA: TGTGCCAGCAGTCCGAGACTAGCGGAGGGAAATGAGCAGTTCTTC
J: TRBJ2-1; size: -; V: TRBV4-2; D: TRBD2; CDR3: CASSHGTSGTAGNEQFF; DNA: TGTGCCAGCAGCCATGGGACTAGCGGAACTGCTGGGAATGAGCAGTTCTTC
J: TRBJ2-3; size: -; V: TRBV27; D: TRBD2; CDR3: CASSRRLAGAIDTQYF; DNA: TGTGCCAGCAGTAGACGACTAGCGGGAGCGATAGATACGCAGTATTTT
J: TRBJ2-5; size: -; V: TRBV18; D: -; CDR3: CASSPGQLETQYF; DNA: TGTGCCAGCTCACCCGGACAGCTAGAGACCCAGTACTTC
J: TRBJ2-2; size: -; V: TRBV5-8; D: -; CDR3: CASRNGANTGELFF; DNA: TGTGCCAGCAGAAACGGGGCGAACACCGGGGAGCTGTTTTTT
J: TRBJ2-3; size: -; V: TRBV6-6; D: -; CDR3: CASHQGAGGTDTQYF; DNA: TGTGCCAGCCACCAGGGGGCGGGAGGCACAGATACGCAGTATTTT
J: TRBJ1-1; size: -; V: TRBV27; D: -; CDR3: CASSLYRVNGNTEAFF; DNA: TGTGCCAGCAGTCTATACAGGGTCAACGGCAACACTGAAGCTTTCTTT
J: TRBJ2-7; size: -; V: TRBV5-4; D: TRBD2; CDR3: CASSLAGLAGTEQYF; DNA: TGTGCCAGCAGCTTGGCTGGACTAGCGGGGACTGAGCAGTACTTC
J: TRBJ2-3; size: -; V: TRBV5-6; D: -; CDR3: CASSLDRADTQYF; DNA: TGTGCCAGCAGCTTGGATCGGGCTGATACGCAGTATTTT
J: TRBJ2-3; size: -; V: TRBV11-2; D: TRBD2; CDR3: CASSFGLVADTQYF; DNA: TGTGCCAGCAGCTTCGGACTAGTGGCAGATACGCAGTATTTT
J: TRBJ2-1; size: few; V: TRBV19; D: TRBD2; CDR3: CASSIRASSGSSYNEQFF; DNA: TGTGCCAGTAGTATTAGGGCCAGTAGCGGGAGTTCCTACAATGAGCAGTTCTTC
J: TRBJ1-5; size: once; V: TRBV7-9; D: TRBD1; CDR3: CASSAGQAYQPQHF; DNA: TGTGCCAGCAGCGCGGGACAGGCATATCAGCCCCAGCATTTT
J: TRBJ1-1; size: -; V: TRBV4-3; D: -; CDR3: CASSQDRPGGGTEAFF; DNA: TGCGCCAGCAGCCAAGATAGACCGGGAGGGGGCACTGAAGCTTTCTTT
J: TRBJ1-1; size: -; V: TRBV11-2; D: -; CDR3: CASSFQGFTEAFF; DNA: TGTGCCAGCAGCTTTCAGGGTTTCACTGAAGCTTTCTTT
J: TRBJ1-4; size: -; V: TRBV21-1; D: -; CDR3: CASSKGFLTGPLYNEKLFF; DNA: TGTGCCAGCAGCAAAGGATTCCTGACAGGGCCCCTCTATAATGAAAAACTGTTTTTT
J: TRBJ2-4; size: -; V: TRBV28; D: -; CDR3: CASTQNGVFNIQYF; DNA: TGTGCCAGCACTCAGAACGGGGTATTCAACATTCAGTACTTC
J: TRBJ1-5; size: -; V: TRBV29-1; D: -; CDR3: CSGGPGAGQPQHF; DNA: TGCAGCGGGGGTCCCGGGGCCGGTCAGCCCCAGCATTTT
J: TRBJ2-7; size: -; V: TRBV6-5; D: TRBD2; CDR3: CASSGGGAGVYEQYF; DNA: TGTGCCAGCAGTGGTGGCGGGGCGGGAGTCTACGAGCAGTACTTC
J: TRBJ2-7; size: -; V: TRBV7-2; D: -; CDR3: CASSLGNSEQYF; DNA: TGTGCCAGCAGCCTGGGGAACAGCGAGCAGTACTTC
J: TRBJ2-7; size: medium-sized; V: TRBV11-2; D: -; CDR3: CASSPLSEQYF; DNA: TGTGCCAGCAGCCCCCTCTCCGAGCAGTACTTC
J: TRBJ1-5; size: -; V: TRBV6-1; D: -; CDR3: CASSEELSISNQPQHF; DNA: TGTGCCAGCAGTGAAGAGTTGTCAATTAGCAATCAGCCCCAGCATTTT
J: TRBJ2-4; size: -; V: TRBV5-8; D: TRBD1; CDR3: CASSNRQGGIQYF; DNA: TGTGCCAGCAGCAACCGACAGGGTGGCATTCAGTACTTC
J: TRBJ2-3; size: -; V: TRBV11-3; D: TRBD2; CDR3: CASTERKAGGRIYESDTQYF; DNA: TGTGCCAGCACCGAAAGAAAGGCGGGCGGGAGGATTTACGAATCAGATACGCAGTATTTT
J: TRBJ2-3; size: -; V: TRBV11-3; D: -; CDR3: CASSLDPRNSQYF; DNA: TGTGCCAGCAGCTTAGACCCTCGGAACTCGCAGTATTTT
J: TRBJ1-2; size: -; V: TRBV13; D: TRBD1; CDR3: CASTQTGGNTYGYTF; DNA: TGTGCCAGCACCCAGACAGGGGGTAATACCTATGGCTACACCTTC
J: TRBJ1-2; size: once; V: TRBV19; D: -; CDR3: CASSPPYGTGYGYTF; DNA: TGTGCCAGTAGTCCCCCGTATGGGACGGGCTATGGCTACACCTTC
J: TRBJ2-5; size: -; V: TRBV5-1; D: TRBD1; CDR3: CASSGQGGETQYF; DNA: TGCGCCAGCAGCGGACAGGGTGGAGAGACCCAGTACTTC
J: TRBJ2-1; size: -; V: TRBV6-1; D: -; CDR3: CASSTNRANEQFF; DNA: TGTGCCAGCAGTACCAACAGGGCGAATGAGCAGTTCTTC
J: TRBJ2-7; size: -; V: TRBV6-4; D: TRBD1; CDR3: CASSPGTGGGEQYF; DNA: TGTGCCAGCAGTCCCGGGACAGGGGGCGGCGAGCAGTACTTC
J: TRBJ1-5; size: -; V: TRBV29-1; D: -; CDR3: CSVGGRGGNQPQHF; DNA: TGCAGCGTTGGCGGCAGGGGAGGCAATCAGCCCCAGCATTTT
J: TRBJ2-3; size: -; V: TRBV4-3; D: -; CDR3: CASSRGELRGTDTQYF; DNA: TGCGCCAGCAGCCGGGGGGAATTAAGGGGCACAGATACGCAGTATTTT
J: TRBJ2-3; size: once; V: TRBV5-1; D: TRBD2; CDR3: CASSRSLAGGSDTQYF; DNA: TGCGCCAGCAGCCGTTCGCTAGCGGGAGGATCAGATACGCAGTATTTT